The 6 T cell receptor beta chains presented below share a single source sample, sequenced in a study of blood T cell repertoires in COVID-19. Sequencing was performed with immunoSEQ multiplex PCR; in TCRdb, only in-frame clones are kept and a portion is missing. The table lists some 150,000 clones, approximately 81% of them singletons. The sequencing input was peripheral blood. The receptors originated from a human donor in a cohort sampled during active COVID-19.

J is TRBJ2-7 and V is TRBV2; perhaps TRBD1 as D (6 bases). With 11 bases removed from V and 0 bases from J, the gap between germline ends came to 14 bases. The CDR3 contains 13 residues. CDR1 is SNHLY, CDR2 FYNNEI, per germline. CDR3 DNA sequence: TGTGCCTTTTTAGGACAGTTCTCCTACGAGCAGTACTTC. It translates to CAFLGQFSYEQYF.

The chain is built from TRBV7-2 and TRBJ2-7, with 8 bases identical to TRBD2. The V gene end was trimmed by 5 bases and the J gene end by 2 bases; junction bases not matched to a gene: 8. The V gene's germline CDR1 is SGHTA and CDR2 FQGNSA. There are 15 residues in the CDR3. CDR3 nucleotide sequence: TGTGCCAGCAGCGGGGGGGGAGCGGGAGCCTACGAGCAGTACTTC. Translating gives CASSGGGAGAYEQYF.

The rearrangement links TRBV23-1 to TRBJ1-4; D is undetermined. TRBV23-1 is identified as an open reading frame with a role that is uncertain. This CDR3 region has 14 residues. Trimming left V 0 bases short and J 8 bases short, with 10 bases between. The CDR3, as DNA: TGCGCCAGCAGTCAATCCCGGCGGGAAGAAAAACTGTTTTTT. Encoded protein: CASSQSRREEKLFF.

The rearrangement links TRBV5-1 to TRBJ2-3; TRBD2 is a possible D gene (7 bases). V was trimmed by 3 bases and J by 6 bases, leaving 14 bases between them. The CDR3 contains 14 residues. Per germline, CDR1 SGHRS and CDR2 YFSETQ. This chain's CDR3 is CASSYGGRGDTQYF. The CDR3 DNA sequence: TGCGCCAGCAGCTATGGGGGGCGGGGGGATACGCAGTATTTT.

This sequence joins TRBV5-4 and TRBJ1-2, with D hard to call. This CDR3 region has 13 residues. Trimming shortened V by 4 bases and J by 1 base, and 8 bases separated the two germline ends. Per germline, CDR1 SGHNT and CDR2 YYREEE (reference sequence). The CDR3 reads CASSGRFNYGYTF. The CDR3 nucleotides are TGTGCCAGCAGCGGCCGATTTAACTATGGCTACACCTTC.

This clone has only a few counts. The chain employs TRBV4-3 and TRBJ2-1, with 7 bases fitting TRBD2. The CDR3 consists of 17 residues. V lost 0 bases and J lost 0; bases outside the gene matches: 5. Germline assignment: CDR1 LGHNA and CDR2 YSLEER. CDR3 nucleotide sequence: TGCGCCAGCAGCCAAGAGTCGGGGGGACGCTCCTACAATGAGCAGTTCTTC. Its protein is CASSQESGGRSYNEQFF.